A selection of T cell receptor beta chains follows, all from one sample in a study of identical twins. MiXCR, applied by TCRdb to the 5' RACE reads, yields one record per CDR3 protein. The table has about 550,000 distinct CDR3 sequences, 20% to 25% seen once. These data are also associated with another study on yellow fever vaccine responses in identical twins.

The sample consisted of CD4+ T cells sorted from blood. These receptors were obtained from a young woman in good health. Both conserved end residues are part of each CDR3. The D gene is left open where the match is weak. Only part of the rows carry a size: once, few, many, or a class if the clone is expanded.

V gene	D gene	clone size	J gene	CDR3 DNA	CDR3 protein
TRBV29-1	TRBD2	NA	TRBJ2-1	TGCAGCGTCGGACTAGCGGGGTCCTTCAATGAGCAGTTCTTC	CSVGLAGSFNEQFF
TRBV24-1	NA	few	TRBJ2-5	TGTGCCACCAGTGACCAAACCGGGACACGGCCTGGGGCCCAGTACTTC	CATSDQTGTRPGAQYF
TRBV12-3/TRBV12-4	TRBD1	few	TRBJ2-3	TGTGCCAGCAGTTTAGGGGACAGGGCCACAGATACGCAGTATTTT	CASSLGDRATDTQYF
TRBV9	TRBD2	few	TRBJ2-3	TGTGCCAGCAGCCCTCGTAGCGGGAGGGGGGCAGATACGCAGTATTTT	CASSPRSGRGADTQYF
TRBV5-1	NA	few	TRBJ2-3	TGCGCCAGCAGCTTGGAGGGAGCCCCCACAGATACGCAGTATTTT	CASSLEGAPTDTQYF
TRBV10-2	NA	NA	TRBJ2-2	TGCGCCAGCATACCGAGACTGAACACCGGGGAGCTGTTTTTT	CASIPRLNTGELFF
TRBV7-9	NA	once	TRBJ2-7	TGTGCCAGCAGCCAGACAAGATCCTACGAGCAGTACTTC	CASSQTRSYEQYF
TRBV20-1	NA	NA	TRBJ2-5	TGCAGTGCTAGACCCCCCGAAGGGGGTGGACGAGAGACCCAGTACTTC	CSARPPEGGGRETQYF
TRBV12-3/TRBV12-4	NA	NA	TRBJ2-5	TGTGCCAGCAGTCCCTACGAAGGTCAAGAGACCCAGTACTTC	CASSPYEGQETQYF
TRBV21-1	NA	NA	TRBJ2-3	TGTGCCAGCCGGAGGGGGACTCCAAGTTCGGGTTCCACAGATACGCAGTATTTT	CASRRGTPSSGSTDTQYF
TRBV7-9	NA	NA	TRBJ2-1	TGTGCCAGCAGCTTTCACCGCGGGACACAATACAATGAGCAGTTCTTC	CASSFHRGTQYNEQFF
TRBV5-1	NA	few	TRBJ1-4	TGCGCCAGCAGCGTATCAGGAACAACTAATGAAAAACTGTTTTTT	CASSVSGTTNEKLFF
TRBV20-1	TRBD1	NA	TRBJ1-1	TGCAGTGCTAGAGCAGGGGGGCCGAACACTGAAGCTTTCTTT	CSARAGGPNTEAFF
TRBV5-5	NA	NA	TRBJ2-5	TGTGCCAGCAGCATTGGTGGACTCCAAGAGACCCAGTACTTC	CASSIGGLQETQYF
TRBV11-2	TRBD2	few	TRBJ2-1	TGTGCCAGCAGCTTACCAGGGGGTAGCGGGAGCTGGTACAATGAGCAGTTCTTC	CASSLPGGSGSWYNEQFF
TRBV10-2	NA	NA	TRBJ2-3	TGCGCCAGCAGTGAGTCCATCAGGGCAGATACGCAGTATTTT	CASSESIRADTQYF
TRBV4-1	NA	NA	TRBJ2-3	TGCGCCAGCAGCCAAGAGCGGGTTAGCACAGATACGCAGTATTTT	CASSQERVSTDTQYF
TRBV20-1	NA	few	TRBJ2-1	TGCAGTGCTAGGCGCGACAGGTACCTATCCTACAATGAGCAGTTCTTC	CSARRDRYLSYNEQFF
TRBV7-9	NA	NA	TRBJ1-1	TGTGCCAGCAGCTTAGGTGGGGGTTGGAACACTGAAGCTTTCTTT	CASSLGGGWNTEAFF
TRBV2	NA	few	TRBJ1-1	TGTGCCAGCAGTGAGGGTCAGGGGTGGACTGAAGCTTTCTTT	CASSEGQGWTEAFF
TRBV20-1	TRBD1	NA	TRBJ2-7	TGCAGTGCCTCGACAGGGCCCTCCTACGAGCAGTACTTC	CSASTGPSYEQYF
TRBV10-3	TRBD1	NA	TRBJ1-1	TGTGCCATCAAACCGGGACAGGGGGTCGATGAAGCTTTCTTT	CAIKPGQGVDEAFF
TRBV9	TRBD1	NA	TRBJ2-2	TGTGCCAGCAATAGGCTAGGGGGCAACACCGGGGAGCTGTTTTTT	CASNRLGGNTGELFF
TRBV3-1	TRBD2	NA	TRBJ2-1	TGTGCCAGCAGCCAAGCTAGCGGGTATTACAATGAGCAGTTCTTC	CASSQASGYYNEQFF
TRBV19	TRBD2	NA	TRBJ2-3	TGTGCCAGTAGTATAGCCGGGACTAGCGGCACAGATACGCAGTATTTT	CASSIAGTSGTDTQYF
TRBV12-3/TRBV12-4	NA	NA	TRBJ1-3	TGTGCCAGCAGTCTCCGCCTGAGCTCTGGAAACACCATATATTTT	CASSLRLSSGNTIYF
TRBV4-1	TRBD1	NA	TRBJ2-7	TGCGCCAGCACCCTCGGTGTGACAGGGAATTTCTACGAGCAGTACTTC	CASTLGVTGNFYEQYF
TRBV6-6	NA	few	TRBJ2-5	TGTGCCAGCAGTGAGGGGGTGACCCAGTACTTC	CASSEGVTQYF
TRBV9	TRBD1	NA	TRBJ2-7	TGTGCCAGCAGCGCAACCCCCGGGACAGGGTTTCACGAGCAGTACTTC	CASSATPGTGFHEQYF
TRBV5-1	NA	few	TRBJ2-2	TGCGCCAGCAGCTTCGAGTTGCCCGCGAACACCGGGGAGCTGTTTTTT	CASSFELPANTGELFF